Listed below are T cell receptor beta chains from one sample, sequenced in a study of blood T cells in healthy people across ages. TCRdb re-called the 5' RACE reads with MiXCR, one entry per CDR3 protein. The table records a few hundred thousand distinct CDR3 sequences, about 49% of them present only once. Specimen: blood. Every receptor here comes from a man in his 60s in good health. The CDR3 runs from the conserved cysteine through the conserved F or W. Fields, in order: D gene, V gene, clone size, J gene, CDR3 protein, CDR3 DNA. The D gene is left open where the match is weak. Clone sizes are given selectively: once, few, many, or a class where the clone is expanded.

TRBD2	TRBV11-3	few	TRBJ2-1	CASSLSAGEAPEQFF	TGTGCCAGCAGCTTAAGTGCGGGAGAGGCCCCCGAGCAGTTCTTC
TRBD2	TRBV10-3	.	TRBJ2-5	CAISAARGQETQYF	TGTGCCATCAGTGCGGCGCGGGGGCAAGAGACCCAGTACTTC
.	TRBV7-2	.	TRBJ2-7	CASSPGPLYEQYF	TGTGCCAGCAGCCCCGGACCCTTGTACGAGCAGTACTTC
.	TRBV18	few	TRBJ2-7	CASSDSLYSYEQYF	TGTGCCTCCTCGGACAGCTTATACTCCTACGAGCAGTACTTC
.	TRBV29-1	few	TRBJ2-7	CSVEVPPGLNEQYF	TGCAGCGTTGAAGTTCCCCCAGGGCTCAACGAGCAGTACTTC
.	TRBV6-1	once	TRBJ1-2	CASRPGRSYGYTF	TGTGCCAGCAGACCAGGGCGGTCTTATGGCTACACCTTC
.	TRBV5-1	few	TRBJ2-7	CASSPDRPPYEQYF	TGCGCCAGCAGCCCGGACCGACCTCCCTACGAGCAGTACTTC
.	TRBV20-1	few	TRBJ2-4	CSAPLDLDKNIQYF	TGCAGTGCTCCCCTTGACTTGGACAAAAACATTCAGTACTTC
.	TRBV29-1	.	TRBJ2-7	CSVNSGTPRGEQYF	TGCAGCGTTAACTCAGGGACTCCCCGGGGCGAGCAGTACTTC
.	TRBV3-1	many	TRBJ2-5	CASSQLETQYF	TGTGCCAGCAGTCAGTTAGAGACCCAGTACTTC
.	TRBV11-2	.	TRBJ2-3	CASRPTGSTDTQYF	TGTGCCAGCAGACCTACGGGGAGCACAGATACGCAGTATTTT
.	TRBV6-5	.	TRBJ2-7	CASSPGPGSSYEQYF	TGTGCCAGCAGCCCCGGGCCGGGGTCGTCCTACGAGCAGTACTTC
TRBD2	TRBV6-2/TRBV6-3	.	TRBJ2-1	CASSYVGGPYNEQFF	TGTGCCAGCAGTTACGTGGGAGGGCCATATAATGAGCAGTTCTTC
TRBD2	TRBV24-1	.	TRBJ2-3	CATSARTSGRDTDTQYF	TGTGCCACCAGTGCTAGGACTAGCGGGAGGGACACAGATACGCAGTATTTT
.	TRBV6-2/TRBV6-3	.	TRBJ2-1	CASRSSYNEQFF	TGTGCCAGCAGGAGCTCCTACAATGAGCAGTTCTTC
.	TRBV20-1	.	TRBJ2-1	CSAQTGISYNEQFF	TGCAGTGCTCAAACAGGGATTTCCTACAATGAGCAGTTCTTC
.	TRBV7-2	.	TRBJ2-1	CASSFDHNPSEQFF	TGTGCCAGCAGCTTTGATCACAACCCCTCTGAGCAGTTCTTC
.	TRBV4-2	.	TRBJ1-2	CASTPRGEVGYTF	TGTGCCAGCACTCCGAGGGGGGAGGTAGGCTACACCTTC
.	TRBV28	.	TRBJ1-5	CASNLVVSSSNQPQHF	TGTGCCAGCAATTTAGTCGTCAGCTCTAGCAATCAGCCCCAGCATTTT
.	TRBV2	few	TRBJ2-7	CASSVQGLSDEQYF	TGTGCCAGCAGTGTACAGGGTTTGAGCGACGAGCAGTACTTC
.	TRBV4-3	.	TRBJ2-3	CASSQVAKSTDTQYF	TGCGCCAGCAGCCAAGTAGCGAAAAGCACAGATACGCAGTATTTT
.	TRBV7-2	few	TRBJ1-2	CASSPDYRNYGYTF	TGTGCCAGCAGCCCTGATTACAGGAACTATGGCTACACCTTC
TRBD1	TRBV2	.	TRBJ2-7	CAVDRDSYEQYF	TGTGCAGTAGACAGGGATTCCTACGAGCAGTACTTC
.	TRBV15	.	TRBJ1-1	CATSRAGPGYTEAFF	TGTGCCACCAGCAGAGCTGGACCGGGATACACTGAAGCTTTCTTT
TRBD2	TRBV6-2/TRBV6-3	.	TRBJ2-3	CASSYSSSGRGDTQYF	TGTGCCAGCAGTTACTCATCTAGCGGAAGAGGAGATACGCAGTATTTT
.	TRBV12-3/TRBV12-4	.	TRBJ2-4	CASRVRGRSDEQYF	TGTGCCAGCAGGGTAAGGGGTAGGTCGGATGAGCAGTACTTC
.	TRBV20-1	many	TRBJ2-2	CSARLAVGTGELFF	TGCAGTGCTAGACTAGCTGTAGGCACCGGGGAGCTGTTTTTT
TRBD1	TRBV27	few	TRBJ2-7	CASKRGQGPYEQYF	TGTGCCAGCAAGAGGGGACAGGGGCCCTATGAGCAGTACTTC
.	TRBV10-2	once	TRBJ2-3	CASRWLLAGRTDTQYF	TGCGCCAGCAGGTGGTTATTGGCAGGGCGGACAGATACGCAGTATTTT
TRBD1	TRBV7-8	.	TRBJ1-2	CASSFRGTGAPTNYGHTF	TGTGCCAGCAGCTTTAGAGGGACAGGGGCCCCCACCAACTATGGCCACACCTTC
.	TRBV11-2	.	TRBJ2-5	CASSLTLTKEYF	TGTGCCAGCAGCTTAACACTCACTAAGGAGTACTTC
.	TRBV4-2	few	TRBJ2-1	CASSQVPEGYNEQFF	TGTGCCAGCAGCCAAGTCCCGGAGGGCTACAATGAGCAGTTCTTC
.	TRBV6-1	few	TRBJ2-7	CASSEAFWVQTYEQYF	TGTGCCAGCAGTGAAGCCTTTTGGGTACAGACGTACGAGCAGTACTTC
.	TRBV2	.	TRBJ2-1	CASSTPATSTNEQFF	TGTGCCAGCAGTACCCCGGCGACTTCAACCAATGAGCAGTTCTTC
.	TRBV28	few	TRBJ1-2	CATKPGAYGYTF	TGTGCCACTAAACCTGGGGCCTATGGCTACACCTTC
.	TRBV20-1	.	TRBJ2-7	CSAPPAGAYEQYF	TGCAGTGCTCCTCCGGCAGGTGCCTACGAGCAGTACTTC
TRBD1	TRBV29-1	few	TRBJ1-1	CSVGDRGRFTEAFF	TGCAGCGTCGGGGACAGGGGGCGGTTTACTGAAGCTTTCTTT
TRBD2	TRBV3-1	.	TRBJ2-3	CASSQDLGLAATDTQYF	TGTGCCAGCAGCCAAGATCTCGGCCTAGCGGCAACAGATACGCAGTATTTT
.	TRBV3-1	.	TRBJ2-3	CASSKRGDDTQYF	TGTGCCAGCAGCAAAAGGGGGGACGATACGCAGTATTTT
.	TRBV7-2	.	TRBJ1-1	CASSSFDSMNTEAFF	TGTGCCAGCAGCTCGTTCGACAGTATGAACACTGAAGCTTTCTTT
.	TRBV12-3/TRBV12-4	.	TRBJ2-7	CASSSRLAGGGEQYF	TGTGCCAGCAGTTCCCGACTAGCCGGAGGGGGCGAGCAGTACTTC
.	TRBV7-2	few	TRBJ2-5	CASSLVRAREGQTQYF	TGTGCCAGCAGCTTAGTACGGGCCCGCGAAGGTCAGACCCAGTACTTC
.	TRBV7-2	few	TRBJ1-2	CASSRWEINYGYTF	TGTGCCAGCAGCCGTTGGGAAATAAACTATGGCTACACCTTC
TRBD1	TRBV6-2/TRBV6-3	.	TRBJ2-3	CASSLQGSDTDTQYF	TGTGCCAGCAGCCTACAGGGGAGTGACACAGATACGCAGTATTTT
.	TRBV20-1	.	TRBJ2-7	CSARSSPNFYNEQYF	TGCAGTGCTAGATCGTCGCCCAACTTCTACAATGAGCAGTACTTC
.	TRBV20-1	.	TRBJ2-7	CSGTHRTDSYEQYF	TGCAGTGGAACCCACAGGACAGACTCCTACGAGCAGTACTTC
.	TRBV28	.	TRBJ2-7	CASGGTGLRTVQQYF	TGTGCCAGCGGTGGTACGGGACTCCGGACAGTGCAGCAGTACTTC
TRBD1	TRBV10-3	once	TRBJ2-7	CAISDFLLTDRVASEQYF	TGTGCCATCAGTGACTTTCTTTTAACGGACAGGGTAGCTAGCGAGCAGTACTTC
TRBD1	TRBV7-9	once	TRBJ2-1	CASSPPFRDRAYNEQFF	TGTGCCAGCAGCCCCCCCTTCCGGGACAGGGCCTACAATGAGCAGTTCTTC
.	TRBV9	.	TRBJ2-7	CASSPIQGSSYEQYF	TGTGCCAGCAGCCCAATCCAGGGGAGCTCCTACGAGCAGTACTTC
.	TRBV7-2	few	TRBJ2-3	CASSLGIAGTDTQYF	TGTGCCAGCAGCTTAGGAATAGCGGGCACAGATACGCAGTATTTT
.	TRBV20-1	.	TRBJ1-1	CSAIRSNTEAFF	TGCAGTGCTATTAGGAGCAACACTGAAGCTTTCTTT
TRBD2	TRBV27	.	TRBJ2-5	CASSPAAYGAGEQYF	TGTGCCAGCAGTCCCGCCGCGTACGGGGCGGGGGAGCAGTACTTC